The subject of this entry is one T cell receptor beta chain. This sample's TCRbeta library carried unique molecular identifier barcodes. TCRdb called the PCR reads again in MiXCR, with one record for every CDR3 protein. This table has hundreds of thousands of distinct CDR3 sequences, 10% to 15% appearing once. The sample belongs to a study of T-cell reconstitution after alpha-beta-depleted transplantation in children. This clonotype was obtained from a male patient younger than 18 who had a stem cell transplant for acute myeloid leukemia, so the T cells may come from the graft donor. Source: PBMCs, mostly from graft donor cells, taken 360 days after TCRalphabeta/CD19-depleted stem cell transplant.

In DNA, the CDR3 is TGTGCCAGCAGCTACTTACGAAGCGGGAGGGCCTTCGAGCAGTACTTC. It yields the protein CASSYLRSGRAFEQYF. This chain joins TRBV7-3 and TRBJ2-7, with 10 bases that match TRBD2. Germline CDR1 is SGHTA and CDR2 is FQGTGA. This CDR3 is built from 16 residues. V dropped 4 bases and J dropped 6; count of bases not matched to a gene: 12. Drawing the rest from reference TRBV7-3 and TRBJ2-7, the complete variable domain is GAGVSQTPSNKVTEKGKYVELRCDPISGHTALYWYRQSLGQGPEFLIYFQGTGAADDSGLPNDRFFAVRPEGSVSTLKIQRTERGDSAVYLCASSYLRSGRAFEQYFGPGTRLTVT.